Listed here are 13 T cell receptor beta chains from one sample, sequenced in a study of blood T cells in healthy people across ages. For the second PCR, which ran for about 7 to 11 cycles, a sample-barcoded 5' primer and a J-beta primer mix were used. TCRdb ran MiXCR on the 5' RACE reads and lists one entry per CDR3 protein. The repertoire holds about 680,000 distinct CDR3 sequences, 45% to 50% seen once, with around a third in the top ten. The sample consisted of blood. The source is a woman in her sixties or seventies in good health.

The CDR3 nucleotides are TGTGCCAGCAGCTTGTTCGACCCGCGAGGGGGGTTGGCCGGGGAGCTGTTTTTT. Amino acid sequence: CASSLFDPRGGLAGELFF. This rearrangement joins TRBV5-6 to TRBJ2-2; D tentatively fits TRBD1 or TRBD2 (6 bases each). Per germline, CDR1 SGHDT and CDR2 YYEEEE. The V gene lost 1 base and the J gene lost 6 bases, with 22 bases spanning the gap. The CDR3 spans 18 residues.

The chain has TRBV25-1 and TRBJ1-2, with D tentatively TRBD1 (6 bases). The CDR3 covers 16 residues. Germline-derived CDR1 and CDR2 are MGHDK and SYGVNS. Trimming removed 1 base from V and 0 bases from J, with 12 bases in between. The chain's CDR3 is CASSEWGTPTNYGYTF. The CDR3 DNA reads TGTGCCAGCAGTGAATGGGGGACACCTACTAACTATGGCTACACCTTC.

CDR3: CASSLRTVSSEAFF. DNA for the CDR3: TGCGCCAGCAGCCTTAGGACAGTTAGCTCTGAAGCTTTCTTT. J is TRBJ1-1 and V is TRBV4-3; maybe TRBD1 (6 bases). CDR1 and CDR2 (germline): LGHNA, YSLEER. The CDR3 spans 14 residues. Trimming shortened V by 4 bases and J by 6 bases, and 15 bases separated the two germline ends.

The chain has TRBV30 and TRBJ1-2; D is ambiguous. This CDR3 spans 11 amino acids. V was trimmed by 0 bases and J by 5 bases, leaving 4 bases between them. Looked up from germline, CDR1 is GTSNPN and CDR2 is SVGIG (reference sequence). The CDR3 here is CAWSVGYGYTF. The CDR3 bases are TGTGCCTGGAGTGTAGGGTATGGCTACACCTTC.

The rearrangement uses TRBV7-2 and TRBJ2-7; D may be TRBD1 or TRBD2 (6 bases each). The germline V and J ends were trimmed by 2 bases and 4 bases, with 18 bases remaining between them. Germline V gene lookup returns CDR1 SGHTA and CDR2 FQGNSA. The CDR3 has 16 residues. CDR3 amino acids: CASSLRVGGITYEQYF. DNA of the CDR3: TGTGCCAGCAGCTTAAGGGTAGGGGGGATAACTTACGAGCAGTACTTC.

The J gene is TRBJ2-1, the V gene TRBV3-1; 7 nucleotides agree with TRBD1. With V trimmed by 1 base and J by 6 bases, 3 bases remained unmatched. Germline loops: CDR1 LGHDT, CDR2 YNNKEL (reference sequence). There are 14 residues in the CDR3. CDR3 sequence reads: CASSQAGGTNEQFF. In DNA form, the CDR3 reads TGTGCCAGCAGCCAAGCAGGGGGAACCAATGAGCAGTTCTTC.

This sequence joins TRBV12-3 or TRBV12-4 and TRBJ2-5, with D maybe TRBD2 (6 bases). The CDR3 extends over 14 amino acids. Trimming took off 5 bases at V and 2 bases at J, with 12 bases between the two ends. In nucleotides, the CDR3 is TGTGCCAGCAGTCCAAGTAGCGGTCAAGAGACCCAGTACTTC. Protein: CASSPSSGQETQYF.

J is TRBJ1-2 and V is TRBV28; no clear D. CDR3 length equals 14 residues. Germline lookup yields CDR1 MDHEN and CDR2 SYDVKM. V was clipped by 3 bases and J by 6 bases, with 14 bases between them. In DNA, the CDR3 is TGTGCCAGCAGTTTCCCCGGGTCGATAGATGGCTACACCTTC. This gives the protein CASSFPGSIDGYTF.

J is TRBJ2-4 and V is TRBV3-1; D might be TRBD2 (6 bases). V lost 4 bases, J lost 8 bases, and 18 bases lay in between. The germline V gene encodes CDR1 LGHDT and CDR2 YNNKEL (reference sequence). This CDR3 has 15 amino acids. For the CDR3, the DNA is TGTGCCAGCAGCCTATTCGGGGGAAGTTTAGACATTCAGTACTTC. This translates into CASSLFGGSLDIQYF.

The genes are TRBV7-3 and TRBJ2-5, with unresolved D. The DNA matches TRBJ2-7 better at its end, which makes the J call doubtful. This CDR3 is 13 amino acids long. Germline V gene data show CDR1 as SGHTA and CDR2 as FQGTGA. In nucleotides, the CDR3 is TGTGCCAGCAGCTCCCAGTTAGGCTACGAGCAGTACTTC. Encoded protein: CASSSQLGYEQYF.

The V and J genes are TRBV20-1 and TRBJ2-5, with D tentatively TRBD2 (5 bases). V dropped 3 bases and J dropped 3 bases, with 17 bases sitting between them. The CDR3 runs 15 residues. The germline CDR1 and CDR2 sequences are DFQATT and SNEGSKA (reference sequence). The CDR3 loop is CSAREPFRGKETQYF. CDR3 nucleotides: TGCAGTGCTAGGGAACCGTTCCGGGGAAAAGAGACCCAGTACTTC.

The chain is built from TRBV6-2 or TRBV6-3 and TRBJ2-3, with D possibly called TRBD1 or TRBD2 (5 bases each). This CDR3 region has 19 residues. Trimming took off 2 bases at V and 0 bases at J, with 21 bases between the two ends. Per the germline V gene, CDR1 is MNHEY and CDR2 is SVGEGT. The CDR3 is CASSYTPWGYDLSTDTQYF. The CDR3 nucleotides read TGTGCCAGCAGTTACACTCCGTGGGGGTATGATCTTAGCACAGATACGCAGTATTTT.

Many counts were recorded for this clonotype. This chain connects TRBV12-3 or TRBV12-4 to TRBJ2-1; TRBD2 matches 7 bases. V lost 8 bases, J lost 3 bases, and 13 bases stayed unmatched. This CDR3 spans 16 amino acids. CDR3: CASSPGGSRGYNEQFF. The CDR3 DNA reads as TGTGCCAGCTCCCCGGGCGGGAGTAGGGGCTACAATGAGCAGTTCTTC.